This entry lists 7 T cell receptor beta chains sequenced from one sample in a study of Ad26.COV2.S vaccination and SARS-CoV-2 variants. Clones were read by immunoSEQ multiplex PCR, and TCRdb kept only the in-frame ones, dropping some. Among around 300,000 clones listed, 75% to 90% were seen once. Treatment described: roughly 20 received Ad26.COV2.S at low or high dose, single or two shots; a few received placebo; per-sample allocation not given. Samples analyzed were those drawn on day 63 after the first vaccine or placebo injection. The material sequenced was peripheral blood, taken in a trial of Ad26.COV2.S vaccine versus placebo. The receptors originated from a person aged 18 to 59 who received the Ad26.COV2.S COVID-19 vaccine or a placebo.

This chain connects TRBV18 to TRBJ1-1; D is undetermined. Trimming left V 3 bases short and J 5 bases short, with 13 bases between. The CDR3 runs to 14 residues. Germline loops: CDR1 KGHSH, CDR2 LQKENI. The CDR3 DNA sequence: TGTGCCAGCTCACCCCCCCCCTTTGGAACTGAAGCTTTCTTT. Translated, it gives CASSPPPFGTEAFF. The full variable domain, in which reference TRBV18 and TRBJ1-1 provide the parts outside the CDR3, is NAGVMQNPRHLVRRRGQEARLRCSPMKGHSHVYWYRQLPEEGLKFMVYLQKENIIDESGMPKERFSAEFPKEGPSILRIQQVVRGDSAAYFCASSPPPFGTEAFFGQGTRLTVV.

A single count supports this clone. CDR3 loop: CASSETGSVTYEQYF. The CDR3 DNA follows: TGTGCCAGCAGTGAAACAGGCAGCGTTACCTACGAGCAGTACTTC. The chain links TRBV2 to TRBJ2-7, with TRBD1 as a possible D gene (5 bases). This CDR3 has 15 amino acids. Germline V CDR1 and CDR2: SNHLY, FYNNEI. The germline V and J ends were trimmed by 2 bases and 2 bases, with 13 bases remaining between them. Together with reference TRBV2 and TRBJ2-7, the CDR3 gives the full variable domain: EPEVTQTPSHQVTQMGQEVILRCVPISNHLYFYWYRQILGQKVEFLVSFYNNEISEKSEIFDDQFSVERPDGSNFTLKIRSTKLEDSAMYFCASSETGSVTYEQYFGPGTRLTVT.

On this clone itself: Different DNA sequences within this sample yield the same CDR3. V usage is TRBV2 and J usage is TRBJ2-7; TRBD1 matches 7 bases. The germline gives CDR1 SNHLY, CDR2 FYNNEI. CDR3 length: 12 residues. V dropped 8 bases and J dropped 5; count of bases not matched to a gene: 6. The CDR3 bases are TGTGCCAGCCATGACAGGGTCAACGAGCAGTACTTC. It codes for CASHDRVNEQYF.

The chain couples TRBV5-5 to TRBJ1-4, with unresolved D. The germline CDR1 and CDR2 sequences are SGHKS and YYEKEE (reference sequence). The CDR3 extends over 14 amino acids. Trimming removed 2 bases at V and 7 bases at J, with 12 bases between. CDR3 sequence (DNA): TGTGCCAGCAGCTTCCGGGGTCGGGGTGAAAAACTGTTTTTT. This encodes CASSFRGRGEKLFF. The complete variable domain, with remaining parts taken from reference TRBV5-5 and TRBJ1-4, reads DAGVTQSPTHLIKTRGQQVTLRCSPISGHKSVSWYQQVLGQGPQFIFQYYEKEERGRGNFPDRFSARQFPNYSSELNVNALLLGDSALYLCASSFRGRGEKLFFGSGTQLSVL.

The chain has TRBV5-1 and TRBJ1-4; D is ambiguous. V dropped 0 bases and J dropped 4 bases, with 10 bases sitting between them. Germline values: CDR1 SGHRS, CDR2 YFSETQ. This CDR3 has 15 amino acids. CDR3 sequence: CASSLDRQVNEKLFF. The CDR3 region has the DNA TGCGCCAGCAGCTTGGACCGGCAGGTTAATGAAAAACTGTTTTTT.

V gene TRBV3-1 (or the pseudogene TRBV3-2) combines with J gene TRBJ1-1; a weak D match, TRBD1 (6 bases). Trimming cost V 0 bases and J 3 bases, with 17 bases left between them. Germline V gene lookup returns CDR1 LGHDT and CDR2 YNNKEL (reference sequence). The CDR3 is made up of 17 amino acids. This CDR3 is CASSQDRYGGRDTEAFF. The CDR3 DNA is TGTGCCAGCAGCCAAGATCGATATGGGGGCCGAGACACTGAAGCTTTCTTT.

The gene calls are TRBV27 and TRBJ1-1, with 8 nucleotides matching TRBD1. Losses at the gene ends were 6 bases for V and 3 bases for J; bases not matched to a gene: 9. This CDR3 has 15 residues. Germline CDR1 and CDR2: MNHEY and SMNVEV (reference sequence). The CDR3 coding sequence is TGTGCCAGCAGAGAAGCGGGACAGGTCTACACTGAAGCTTTCTTT. Translation: CASREAGQVYTEAFF.